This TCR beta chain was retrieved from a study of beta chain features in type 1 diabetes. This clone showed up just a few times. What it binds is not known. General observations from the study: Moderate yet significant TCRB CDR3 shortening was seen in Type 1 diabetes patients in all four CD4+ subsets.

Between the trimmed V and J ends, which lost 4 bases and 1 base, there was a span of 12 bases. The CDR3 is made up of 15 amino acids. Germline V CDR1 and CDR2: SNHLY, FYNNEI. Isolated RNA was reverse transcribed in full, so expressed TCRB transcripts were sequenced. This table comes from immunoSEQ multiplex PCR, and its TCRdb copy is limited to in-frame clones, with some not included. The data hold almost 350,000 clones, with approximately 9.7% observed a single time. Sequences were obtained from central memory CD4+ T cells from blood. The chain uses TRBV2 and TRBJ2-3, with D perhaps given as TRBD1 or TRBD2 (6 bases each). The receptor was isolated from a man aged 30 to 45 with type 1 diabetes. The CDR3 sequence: CASSAWGAGTDTQYF. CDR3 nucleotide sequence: TGTGCCAGCAGTGCTTGGGGGGCTGGCACAGATACGCAGTATTTT.